This T cell receptor beta chain is from a study of identical twins. Findings and caveats of the study: Conclusions were based on cross-sectional statistical analysis, without following the same donors.

MiXCR was run by TCRdb on the 5' RACE reads, yielding one entry per CDR3 protein. Of 400,000 or so distinct CDR3 sequences detected, approximately 8.8% appear once; the ten largest clones hold 8% to 10%. The germline gives CDR1 SGDLS, CDR2 YYNGEE. Trimming took off 2 bases at V and 5 bases at J, with 23 bases between the two ends. The CDR3 is 18 amino acids. This clonotype was counted many times. Its target is not known. The J gene is TRBJ2-1, the V gene TRBV9; D perhaps matches TRBD1 (7 bases). The sequence was obtained from a woman in her forties or fifties in good health. Sequencing was performed on naive T cells sorted from blood. The CDR3 spells CASSVSTRAGQFDNEQFF. CDR3 nucleotide sequence: TGTGCCAGCAGCGTCTCCACCAGGGCGGGACAGTTTGACAATGAGCAGTTCTTC.